This T cell receptor beta chain was obtained from a study of blood T cells in healthy people across ages. Of note for this clonotype: Its cognate antigen is unknown.

Combining a sample-barcoded 5' primer with a J-beta primer mix, a second PCR ran for about 7 to 11 cycles. Via MiXCR, TCRdb re-called the 5' RACE reads, giving one row per CDR3 protein. The sample shows over 1,500,000 distinct CDR3 sequences, roughly 49% of them seen only once. The germline V and J ends were trimmed by 8 bases and 6 bases, with 19 bases remaining between them. The CDR3 covers 13 residues. The germline CDR1 and CDR2 sequences are DFQATT and SNEGSKA (reference sequence). Study-wide results and limits: Significant beta diversity loss was already apparent by age around 36, declining roughly linearly. Unsorted PBMCs prevented conclusive naive versus antigen-experienced comparison.

This TCR came from a woman aged 35 to 49 in good health. Sequenced material: blood. V usage is TRBV20-1 and J usage is TRBJ1-1, with D unclear. The CDR3 here is CSTKRGLEAEAFF. CDR3 nucleotide sequence: TGCAGTACAAAGAGAGGATTGGAAGCTGAAGCTTTCTTT.